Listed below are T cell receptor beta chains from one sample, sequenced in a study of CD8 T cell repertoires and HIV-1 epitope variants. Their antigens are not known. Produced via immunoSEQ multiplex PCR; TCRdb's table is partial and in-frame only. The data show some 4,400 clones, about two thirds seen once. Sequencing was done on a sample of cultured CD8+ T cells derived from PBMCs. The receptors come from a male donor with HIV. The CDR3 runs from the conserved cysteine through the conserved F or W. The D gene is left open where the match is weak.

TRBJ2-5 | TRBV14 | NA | CASSQVRGRGTQYF | TGTGCCAGCAGCCAAGTGCGGGGCCGGGGGACCCAGTACTTC